These 22 T cell receptor beta chains originate from one sample sequenced in a study of tumor-infiltrating lymphocytes in primary liver carcinoma. Co-extracting RNA and DNA was done with 20-30 mg of unsorted bulk tissue as input. Synthesis of TCR beta cDNA was carried out from 500 ng total RNA with a constant-region primer. Nested multiplex PCR, run for three rounds with slightly modified ARM-PCR, yielded TCR beta libraries. With TRBV1-TRBV30 forward primers and a C-beta reverse primer, the first two PCR rounds were run for around 11 cycles each. MiXCR, applied by TCRdb to the multiplex PCR reads, yields one record per CDR3 protein. The table shows tens of thousands of distinct CDR3 sequences, with just under 75% occurring only once. Material: liver tumor tissue from sampling region 4. Stated subset: tumor region T4, right-lateral pole. The receptors come from a man aged 40-49 years with primary liver carcinoma and hepatitis B virus infection.

In its sample, this clonotype ranks as medium-sized. This chain connects TRBV7-9 to TRBJ2-5; D is undetermined. The V gene's germline CDR1 is SEHNR and CDR2 FQNEAQ (reference sequence). This CDR3 spans 11 amino acids. Trimming pared 5 bases from V and 3 bases from J, leaving 4 bases between. The chain's CDR3 is CASSLKETQYF. DNA for the CDR3: TGTGCCAGCAGCCTGAAAGAGACCCAGTACTTC.

Concerning this clonotype: This may be a read error, as it is one base from a much larger clone. The J gene is TRBJ1-1, the V gene TRBV20-1; 10 bases line up with TRBD1. Germline lookup yields CDR1 DFQATT and CDR2 SNEGSKA (reference sequence). The CDR3 is made up of 14 amino acids. Written as DNA, the CDR3 is TGCAGTGATAGAGTGACGACAGGGGGCCCAGAAGCTTTCTTT. As protein: CSDRVTTGGPEAFF.

This clonotype was seen repeatedly, ten times or more. The germline gene is not matched at one end of the junction; a read error may be the cause. V usage is TRBV2 and J usage is TRBJ2-7; the D gene is possibly TRBD2 (6 bases). This CDR3 is 14 amino acids long. CDR1 SNHLY and CDR2 FYNNEI come from the germline V gene. The CDR3 region has the DNA TGTGCCAGCAGTCAAGCGGGCACTTTCTACGAGCAGTACTTC. This encodes CASSQAGTFYEQYF.

This clonotype was seen just once. Germline and junction disagree at one end, which may indicate a read error. Here the CDR3 reads CASSSRTGTYKQYF. The CDR3 nucleotides are TGTGCCAGCAGCTCGCGGACAGGGACCTACAAGCAGTACTTC. V is TRBV5-6 and J is TRBJ2-7; the match to TRBD1 covers 8 bases. The germline V gene encodes CDR1 SGHDT and CDR2 YYEEEE. This CDR3 has 14 residues.

Points on this clonotype: One end of the junction does not line up with germline, which may come from a read error. The rearrangement links TRBV24-1 to TRBJ2-7; D unresolved. Germline CDR1 is KGHDR and CDR2 is SFDVKD. CDR3 size: 13 residues. The CDR3 here is CATSNSASYEQYF. The CDR3 nucleotides read TGTGCCACCAGCAACTCGGCCTCCTATGAGCAGTACTTC.

With respect to this clonotype: At one end the junction does not follow the germline gene, possibly because of a read error. This rearrangement joins TRBV4-3 to TRBJ1-2; possible D gene TRBD1, 5 bases. CDR3 length: 17 amino acids. The germline gives CDR1 LGHNA, CDR2 YSLEER. The CDR3, as DNA: TGTGCCAGCAGCCAGGATTATCGACGGGGACGGATCTATGGCTACACCTTC. Encoded protein: CASSQDYRRGRIYGYTF.

The rearrangement joins TRBV4-3 to TRBJ2-4; tentative D call: TRBD2 (6 bases). V was cut by 0 bases and J by 10 bases, with 10 bases left in between. Germline CDR1 reads LGHNA; CDR2 reads YSLEER. The CDR3 is made up of 13 amino acids. CDR3 loop: CASSQEEGSIQYF. For the CDR3, the DNA is TGCGCCAGCAGCCAAGAGGAGGGCAGTATTCAGTACTTC.

V usage is TRBV12-3 or TRBV12-4 and J usage is TRBJ1-1; a possible D gene is TRBD1 (6 bases). Trimming took off 5 bases at V and 6 bases at J, with 16 bases between the two ends. The CDR3 contains 14 residues. The CDR3 sequence: CASSRHQGLAEAFF. CDR3 nucleotides: TGTGCCAGCAGTAGACATCAGGGGCTGGCTGAAGCTTTCTTT.

Notes on this clonotype: Since the CDR3 does not end with the conserved phenylalanine or tryptophan, this likely comes from a read error. The chain recombines TRBV12-3 or TRBV12-4 with TRBJ1-2, with no clear D. This CDR3 is built from 14 residues. CDR3 residues: CGSSLSGTNYGYTS. The CDR3 nucleotides are TGTGGCAGCAGCCTCTCGGGGACTAACTATGGCTACACCTCC.

This clonotype came up once. At one end the junction does not follow the germline gene, possibly because of a read error. V is TRBV28 and J is TRBJ2-6; weak D call: TRBD1 (5 bases). Germline CDR1 and CDR2: MDHEN and SYDVKM. This CDR3 contains 17 residues. The CDR3 here is CASSPVRDSSGANVVTF. CDR3 sequence (DNA): TGTGCCAGCAGTCCGGTAAGAGACAGCTCTGGGGCCAACGTCGTGACTTTC.

In regard to this clonotype: One junction end does not reproduce the germline sequence, and a read error may be involved. CDR3 nucleotides: TGTGCGATCAGTTACCAGGGCGGGGGGCCCGGTAATGAGCAGTTTTTC. It is translated as CAISYQGGGPGNEQFF. The chain couples TRBV6-6 to TRBJ2-1; 8 nucleotides match TRBD2. Germline V gene data show CDR1 as MNHNY and CDR2 as SVGAGI (reference sequence). This CDR3 has 16 residues.

In the case of this clonotype: Given a much more abundant clone one base away, this may be a read error. The chain recombines TRBV2 with TRBJ2-3; D gene unclear. The CDR3 runs to 12 residues. Germline V gene data show CDR1 as SNHLY and CDR2 as FYNNEI. The CDR3 loop reads CASIEPQDTQYF. In DNA, the CDR3 is TGTGCCAGCATTGAACCTCAAGATACGCAGTATTTT.

Remarks on this clonotype: The junction shows a germline mismatch at one end, possibly a read error. The gene calls are TRBV11-2 and TRBJ2-4; 9 bases fit TRBD1. The V gene's germline CDR1 is SGHAT and CDR2 FQNNGV. CDR3 size: 14 residues. The CDR3, as DNA: TGTGTCAGCAGCTCCGGGACAGGGAATAACACTCAGTACTTC. Translated, it gives CVSSSGTGNNTQYF.

This clonotype was recorded once. The junction shows a germline mismatch at one end, possibly a read error. The J gene is TRBJ2-2, the V gene TRBV11-2, with 7 positions matching TRBD1. CDR3 length equals 15 residues. Looked up from germline, CDR1 is SGHAT and CDR2 is FQNNGV. In nucleotides, the CDR3 is TGTGCCAGGAGCCCGACCAGGGGGACAACCGGGGAGCCGTTTTTT. Its protein product is CARSPTRGTTGEPFF.

The J gene is TRBJ1-5, the V gene TRBV12-3 or TRBV12-4; D perhaps matches TRBD1 (5 bases). V was cut by 7 bases and J by 16 bases, with 29 bases left in between. CDR3 length equals 15 residues. CDR3 nucleotides: TGTGCCAGCACGCGGGGCACCGCAATAAATCAGTACCAACATTTT. It translates to CASTRGTAINQYQHF.

Comments on this clonotype: The missing conserved phenylalanine or tryptophan at the end of this CDR3 makes a read error likely. No DNA is shown, since the ends of the CDR3 on it are uncertain; the CDR3 is the one TCRdb lists. The chain links TRBV14 to TRBJ2-7; TRBD1 is the table's D call and was not checked against the DNA. The CDR3 has 15 residues if both end residues are counted. Looked up from germline, CDR1 is SGHDN and CDR2 is FVKESK. The CDR3 sequence: CVSSQGWTGSYEEYL.

In this sample, this clonotype turned up a few times. Here the CDR3 DNA reads TGTGCCAGCAGCTCTCTTGCCAGGACCCTCAGCTACGAGCAGTACTTC. Residues: CASSSLARTLSYEQYF. This chain joins TRBV11-2 and TRBJ2-7, with D unclear. Trimming removed 4 bases from V and 3 bases from J, with 19 bases in between. CDR3 length: 16 amino acids. CDR1 and CDR2 (germline): SGHAT, FQNNGV.

Comment on this clonotype: One end of the junction is discordant with germline, which a read error may explain. The chain couples TRBV20-1 to TRBJ2-1, with D uncertain. The CDR3 has 13 amino acids. Germline V gene data show CDR1 as DFQATT and CDR2 as SNEGSKA (reference sequence). The CDR3 protein is CSASVSTYNEQLF. The CDR3 DNA sequence: TGCAGTGCTAGCGTTTCTACCTACAATGAGCAGCTCTTC.

A few counts support this clonotype. The chain carries TRBV5-1 and TRBJ2-5; 9 nucleotides agree with TRBD2. The CDR3 has 18 residues. The J segment lost 2 bases and the V segment lost 5 bases, leaving 16 bases of the junction unmatched. Germline V gene sequence: CDR1 SGHRS, CDR2 YFSETQ. In DNA form, the CDR3 reads TGCGCCAGCAGTTCGGCCGGGGCTAGCGGGGCCCTACAAGAGACCCAGTACTTC. This codes for CASSSAGASGALQETQYF.

On this clonotype: The junction departs from germline at one end; a sequencing error may be responsible. The V gene is TRBV29-1, the J gene TRBJ2-3, with 7 bases fitting TRBD1. Germline V lookup: CDR1 SQVTM, CDR2 ANQGSEA. The CDR3 is 12 amino acids. The CDR3 DNA reads as TGTAGCGTTGGTGTCAAGGGGGCTGCGCAGTATTTT. Amino acids: CSVGVKGAAQYF.

The chain links TRBV29-1 to TRBJ2-5; D is perhaps TRBD2 (5 bases). Germline V gene lookup returns CDR1 SQVTM and CDR2 ANQGSEA. V was pared by 7 bases and J by 4 bases, with 13 bases between. CDR3 length equals 12 residues. The CDR3, as DNA: TGCAGCGATATGGACTGTAGAGAGACCCAGTACTTC. Translating gives CSDMDCRETQYF. The full variable domain, its missing parts supplied by reference TRBV29-1 and TRBJ2-5, is SAVISQKPSRDICQRGTSLTIQCQVDSQVTMMFWYRQQPGQSLTLIATANQGSEATYESGFVIDKFPISRPNLTFSTLTVSNMSPEDSSIYLCSDMDCRETQYFGPGTRLLVL.

With respect to this clonotype: The conserved final phenylalanine or tryptophan is absent from the CDR3, which likely points to a read error. The CDR3 DNA reads TGTACCAGCAGTTCCCCCCAGGGCCGATCACCCCTCCACTAT. As protein: CTSSSPQGRSPLHY. V usage is TRBV28 and J usage is TRBJ1-6; maybe TRBD1 (5 bases). Germline V gene lookup returns CDR1 MDHEN and CDR2 SYDVKM. This CDR3 region has 14 residues.